These 14 T cell receptor beta chains share one sample of origin, sequenced in a study of T cell clonality in common variable immunodeficiency. Study outcomes and limitations: Reportedly, TCR beta sequences from common variable immunodeficiency showed fewer deletions and N-nucleotide insertions.

Produced via immunoSEQ multiplex PCR; TCRdb's table is partial and in-frame only. The sample was found to contain about 19,000 clones, and every one recurs. The antigens of these receptors remain unknown. Sequencing used peripheral blood mononuclear cells. The origin of the receptors is a human donor with common variable immunodeficiency.

This clone was observed a few times. The read gets to within 3 residues of the CDR3 end, and the germline J gene fills in the rest. This rearrangement joins TRBV19 to TRBJ1-2; D gene ambiguous. Germline values: CDR1 LNHDA, CDR2 SQIVND (reference sequence). The CDR3 contains 14 residues. The V gene lost 4 bases and the J gene lost 3 bases, with 12 bases spanning the gap. CDR3 loop: CASSTNKGHYGYTF. Incomplete CDR3 DNA: TGTGCCAGTAGTACCAATAAGGGCCACTATGGC.

Concerning this clone itself: From the germline J gene comes the end of the CDR3, since the read stops 3 residues before it. This chain joins TRBV19 and TRBJ2-1; TRBD2 matches 7 bases. Germline V gene data show CDR1 as LNHDA and CDR2 as SQIVND (reference sequence). This CDR3 region has 20 residues. The V and J ends lost 4 bases and 4 bases, in that order; junction bases with no gene match: 22. This chain's CDR3 is CASSRIWTFPSGLKYNEQFF. The CDR3 DNA, read in part, is TGTGCCAGTAGTAGGATTTGGACGTTCCCTAGCGGACTCAAGTACAATGAG. Together with reference TRBV19 and TRBJ2-1, the CDR3 gives the full variable domain: DGGITQSPKYLFRKEGQNVTLSCEQNLNHDAMYWYRQDPGQGLRLIYYSQIVNDFQKGDIAEGYSVSREKKESFPLTVTSAQKNPTAFYLCASSRIWTFPSGLKYNEQFFGPGTRLTVL.

The sample holds a few counts of this clone. The read terminates 3 residues ahead of where the CDR3 ends, so the germline J gene completes it. The V call is TRBV7-8, the J call TRBJ1-6, with D uncertain. Trimming cost V 1 base and J 9 bases, with 13 bases left between them. Germline lookup yields CDR1 SGHVS and CDR2 FQNEAQ. This CDR3 has 15 residues. The CDR3 loop is CASSLEAGRGSPLHF. The covered CDR3 bases are TGTGCCAGCAGCTTAGAAGCGGGGAGAGGTTCACCC. The full variable domain, rest sourced from reference TRBV7-8 and TRBJ1-6, is GAGVSQSPRYKVAKRGQDVALRCDPISGHVSLFWYQQALGQGPEFLTYFQNEAQLDKSGLPSDRFFAERPEGSVSTLKIQRTQQEDSAVYLCASSLEAGRGSPLHFGNGTRLTVT.

This clone was detected only a few times. The read gets to within 3 residues of the CDR3 end, and the germline J gene fills in the rest. The V and J genes are TRBV18 and TRBJ2-3, with TRBD1 matching 8 bases. The junction had 0 bases not matched to a gene; V was cut back by 1 base and J by 3 bases. There are 14 residues in the CDR3. Germline assignment: CDR1 KGHSH and CDR2 LQKENI. CDR3 in amino acids: CASSPRTGTDTQYF. The covered CDR3 bases are TGTGCCAGCTCACCACGGACAGGGACAGATACG.

With respect to this clone: From the germline J gene comes the end of the CDR3, since the read stops 3 residues before it. The chain links TRBV19 to TRBJ1-5; the match to TRBD1 covers 7 bases. The ends lost 5 bases at V and 4 bases at J; junction bases unmatched: 2. The CDR3 has 13 residues. CDR1 and CDR2 from the germline V gene are LNHDA and SQIVND (reference sequence). This CDR3 is CASSGTVNQPQHF. The CDR3 DNA, read in part, is TGTGCCAGTAGTGGGACAGTTAATCAGCCC.

About this clone: The CDR3 end is not reached by the read, which stops 3 residues before it; the germline J gene fills it in. This chain joins TRBV30 and TRBJ2-2; D remains ambiguous. Germline CDR1 and CDR2: GTSNPN and SVGIG (reference sequence). V was pared by 0 bases and J by 8 bases, with 7 bases between. The CDR3 covers 12 residues. CDR3 amino acids: CAWSVSRGELFF. The part of the CDR3 DNA that was read is TGTGCCTGGAGTGTATCGCGGGGGGAG.

There are a few counts of this clone. The sequence runs out 3 residues before the end of the CDR3; the remainder is reconstructed from the germline J gene. The chain links TRBV19 to TRBJ2-1; tentative D call: TRBD1 (6 bases). Trimming stripped 5 bases from V and 8 bases from J, with 25 bases between. The CDR3 has 17 residues. Germline CDR1 reads LNHDA; CDR2 reads SQIVND (reference sequence). The CDR3 spells CASSRLGGKVVCDEQFF. Partial CDR3 DNA: TGTGCCAGTAGTCGTTTAGGGGGTAAGGTGGTTTGCGATGAG.

This clone has a handful of counts. The CDR3 goes on 3 residues after the read ends, and that part is filled in from the germline J gene. The chain links TRBV30 to TRBJ1-1; weak D call: TRBD1 (6 bases). The CDR3 has 15 amino acids. V lost 3 bases, J lost 3 bases, and 17 bases lay in between. Germline V gene sequence: CDR1 GTSNPN, CDR2 SVGIG (reference sequence). The CDR3 sequence is CAWSAGTMRDTEAFF. The covered CDR3 bases are TGTGCCTGGAGCGCCGGGACAATGAGAGACACTGAA.

A word on this clone: The read is 3 residues too short to cover the CDR3 end, so that end is filled in from the germline J gene. This chain connects TRBV18 to TRBJ2-2, with a possible D match to TRBD1 (6 bases). There are 14 residues in the CDR3. Per the germline V gene, CDR1 is KGHSH and CDR2 is LQKENI. The V end lost 3 bases, the J end lost 5 bases, and 10 bases lay between the germline ends. This chain's CDR3 is CASSPVGATGELFF. CDR3 DNA, as far as it was read: TGTGCCAGCTCACCGGTGGGGGCAACCGGGGAG. The full variable domain, completed using reference TRBV18 and TRBJ2-2, is NAGVMQNPRHLVRRRGQEARLRCSPMKGHSHVYWYRQLPEEGLKFMVYLQKENIIDESGMPKERFSAEFPKEGPSILRIQQVVRGDSAAYFCASSPVGATGELFFGEGSRLTVL.

This clone was seen a handful of times. The read halts 3 residues ahead of the CDR3 end, with the missing end drawn from the germline J gene. This chain joins TRBV6-2 or TRBV6-3 and TRBJ2-5, with 8 nucleotides matching TRBD2. The junction had 10 bases not matched to a gene; V was cut back by 6 bases and J by 7 bases. This CDR3 comprises 14 residues. Germline loops: CDR1 MNHEY, CDR2 SVGEGT. The CDR3 region is CASRLASGFGTQYF. Incomplete CDR3 DNA: TGTGCCAGCAGGCTCGCTAGCGGGTTCGGGACC.

Note on this clone: The missing CDR3 end, 3 residues past where the read stops, is filled in from the germline J gene. The rearrangement joins TRBV19 to TRBJ1-4; D may be TRBD1 (6 bases). Germline V CDR1 and CDR2: LNHDA, SQIVND (reference sequence). There are 16 residues in the CDR3. Trimming shortened V by 5 bases and J by 4 bases, and 17 bases separated the two germline ends. This CDR3 reads CASSPHRQGNNEKLFF. CDR3 DNA (partial): TGTGCCAGTAGTCCCCATCGTCAGGGGAATAATGAAAAA. Supplemented by reference TRBV19 and TRBJ1-4, the full variable domain reads DGGITQSPKYLFRKEGQNVTLSCEQNLNHDAMYWYRQDPGQGLRLIYYSQIVNDFQKGDIAEGYSVSREKKESFPLTVTSAQKNPTAFYLCASSPHRQGNNEKLFFGSGTQLSVL.

Points on this clone: Coverage ceases 3 residues before the CDR3 finishes, and the germline J gene fills in the end. The chain couples TRBV18 to TRBJ2-2; no firm D call. Germline assignment: CDR1 KGHSH and CDR2 LQKENI. V lost 5 bases and J lost 6, with 31 bases in between. This CDR3 is 20 amino acids long. CDR3 region: CASSSRIQSAKILVAGELFF. CDR3 DNA, as far as it was read: TGTGCCAGCTCATCCCGGATTCAATCTGCGAAAATTCTAGTCGCCGGGGAG.

This clone was picked up a small number of times. With the read ending 3 residues before the CDR3 end, the germline J gene is used to fill in that end. The rearrangement joins TRBV7-3 to TRBJ2-1; the match to TRBD2 covers 8 bases. V lost 1 base and J lost 5; bases outside the gene matches: 4. The CDR3 is 15 amino acids. Germline-derived CDR1 and CDR2 are SGHTA and FQGTGA. CDR3 sequence: CASSLSGGSHNEQFF. The part of the CDR3 DNA that was read is TGTGCCAGCAGCTTAAGCGGGGGGTCACACAATGAG.

As regards this clone: The DNA ends 3 residues before the CDR3 does, and the rest of the CDR3 is filled in from the germline J gene. The chain has TRBV2 and TRBJ2-2; the D is unclear. The germline V gene encodes CDR1 SNHLY and CDR2 FYNNEI. This CDR3 is 16 amino acids long. V gave up 3 bases and J gave up 3 bases, with 14 bases separating them. The CDR3 here is CASSDGPLGDTGELFF. Incomplete CDR3 DNA: TGTGCCAGCAGTGATGGGCCCCTCGGCGACACCGGGGAG.